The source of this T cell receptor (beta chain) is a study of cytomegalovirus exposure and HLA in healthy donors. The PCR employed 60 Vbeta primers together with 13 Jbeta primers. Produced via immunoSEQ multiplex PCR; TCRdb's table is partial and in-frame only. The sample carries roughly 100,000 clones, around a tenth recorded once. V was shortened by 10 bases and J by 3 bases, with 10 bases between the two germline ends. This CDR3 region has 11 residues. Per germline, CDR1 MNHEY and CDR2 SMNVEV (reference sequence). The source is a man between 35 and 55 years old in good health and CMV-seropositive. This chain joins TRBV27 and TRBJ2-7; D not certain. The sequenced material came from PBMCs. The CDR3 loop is CAIQARYEQYF. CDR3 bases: TGTGCCATTCAGGCCCGCTACGAGCAGTACTTC.